Below are 29 T cell receptor beta chains sequenced from a single sample in a study of blood T cell repertoires in COVID-19. Measured with immunoSEQ multiplex PCR; TCRdb has only the in-frame clones, and not every one. The sample shows a few hundred thousand clones, roughly 81% of them seen only once. Material for sequencing was peripheral blood. The receptors come from a man aged 45-60 years who had recovered from COVID-19.

The rearrangement joins TRBV28 to TRBJ2-6; D is perhaps TRBD2 (7 bases). The length of the CDR3 is 16 residues. V was clipped by 11 bases and J by 0 bases, with 17 bases between them. The germline gives CDR1 MDHEN, CDR2 SYDVKM. The CDR3 DNA sequence: TGTGCCGCCAGGTCGGGGGGCCACTCTGGGGCCAACGTCCTGACTTTC. Residues: CAARSGGHSGANVLTF.

V and J are TRBV7-9 and TRBJ2-7; D perhaps matches TRBD2 (6 bases). The germline V and J ends were trimmed by 0 bases and 5 bases, with 11 bases remaining between them. Germline V gene lookup returns CDR1 SEHNR and CDR2 FQNEAQ (reference sequence). The CDR3 has 14 amino acids. The CDR3 reads CASSLAGGKNEQYF. The CDR3 nucleotides read TGTGCCAGCAGCTTAGCGGGAGGAAAAAACGAGCAGTACTTC. The whole variable domain, remainder taken from reference TRBV7-9 and TRBJ2-7, is DTGVSQNPRHKITKRGQNVTFRCDPISEHNRLYWYRQTLGQGPEFLTYFQNEAQLEKSRLLSDRFSAERPKGSFSTLEIQRTEQGDSAMYLCASSLAGGKNEQYFGPGTRLTVT.

The rearrangement links TRBV27 to TRBJ2-7; D is unclear. Trimming stripped 5 bases from V and 4 bases from J, with 12 bases between. CDR3 length: 13 amino acids. Per the germline V gene, CDR1 is MNHEY and CDR2 is SMNVEV (reference sequence). The CDR3 is CASSQPPGYEQYF. The CDR3 DNA sequence: TGTGCCAGCAGTCAGCCCCCCGGGTACGAGCAGTACTTC.

The chain employs TRBV11-2 and TRBJ2-5; maybe TRBD2 (6 bases). V was shortened by 2 bases and J by 5 bases, with 15 bases between the two germline ends. There are 15 residues in the CDR3. Per the germline V gene, CDR1 is SGHAT and CDR2 is FQNNGV. The CDR3 region has the DNA TGTGCCAGCAGCTTATATCCGGGAGCTAGTGAGACCCAGTACTTC. This translates into CASSLYPGASETQYF.

This rearrangement joins TRBV28 to TRBJ2-3; 12 bases align to TRBD2. Germline trimming cut 0 bases from V and 5 bases from J; bases unmatched to any gene: 12. The CDR3 is 19 residues long. Germline V gene data show CDR1 as MDHEN and CDR2 as SYDVKM. In DNA, the CDR3 is TGTGCCAGCAGTTTATGGCTAGCGGGAGGGCCGGGTTTCAGAGATACGCAGTATTTT. Encoded protein: CASSLWLAGGPGFRDTQYF. The full variable domain, its missing parts supplied by reference TRBV28 and TRBJ2-3, is DVKVTQSSRYLVKRTGEKVFLECVQDMDHENMFWYRQDPGLGLRLIYFSYDVKMKEKGDIPEGYSVSREKKERFSLILESASTNQTSMYLCASSLWLAGGPGFRDTQYFGPGTRLTVL.

This sequence joins TRBV5-1 and TRBJ2-5; the D gene is possibly TRBD1 (6 bases). The CDR3 is 15 amino acids. CDR1 and CDR2 (germline): SGHRS, YFSETQ. Trimming shortened V by 5 bases and J by 5 bases, and 19 bases separated the two germline ends. The CDR3 DNA sequence: TGCGCCAGCAGGCAAGGTCAGGACAGTTTGGAGACCCAGTACTTC. Amino acids: CASRQGQDSLETQYF.

The J gene is TRBJ2-1, the V gene TRBV19; TRBD2 matches at 9 bases. The CDR3 is 16 residues long. The germline CDR1 and CDR2 sequences are LNHDA and SQIVND (reference sequence). Trimming took 1 base from V and 3 from J; bases not matched to a gene: 4. CDR3 nucleotides: TGTGCCAGTAGTATAGGCACTAGCGGGTTCTACAATGAGCAGTTCTTC. Its protein product is CASSIGTSGFYNEQFF.

The rearrangement uses TRBV27 and TRBJ1-4; 7 bases are shared with TRBD1. Germline assignment: CDR1 MNHEY and CDR2 SMNVEV (reference sequence). This CDR3 has 15 amino acids. The ends lost 2 bases at V and 7 bases at J; junction bases unmatched: 7. DNA of the CDR3: TGTGCCAGCAGTTTACAGGGGGGTGGCGGTGAAAAACTGTTTTTT. Its translation is CASSLQGGGGEKLFF.

The V gene is TRBV27, the J gene TRBJ2-2, with TRBD2 matching 11 bases. Looked up from germline, CDR1 is MNHEY and CDR2 is SMNVEV (reference sequence). The CDR3 runs 17 residues. The V gene end was trimmed by 5 bases and the J gene end by 5 bases; junction bases not matched to a gene: 10. CDR3 residues: CASSGGSSGRRTGELFF. CDR3 coding DNA: TGTGCCAGCAGTGGTGGGTCTAGCGGGAGGAGAACCGGGGAGCTGTTTTTT.

J is TRBJ2-6 and V is TRBV5-6; 9 bases agree with TRBD1. Per the germline V gene, CDR1 is SGHDT and CDR2 is YYEEEE. The CDR3 sequence is 18 residues long. Germline trimming cut 4 bases from V and 0 bases from J; bases unmatched to any gene: 8. The CDR3 region has the DNA TGTGCCAGCAGCGGACAGGGGCTCAGTTACTCTGGGGCCAACGTCCTGACTTTC. Residues: CASSGQGLSYSGANVLTF.

This clone was detected only a few times. Other DNA sequences in the same sample also yield this CDR3. This chain links TRBV11-2 with TRBJ2-5; 11 nucleotides agree with TRBD1. This CDR3 is built from 13 residues. Germline assignment: CDR1 SGHAT and CDR2 FQNNGV. Trimming removed 5 bases from V and 5 bases from J; junction bases left unmatched: 1. The CDR3 loop is CASSRDRGETQYF. DNA of the CDR3: TGTGCCAGCAGCCGGGACAGGGGGGAGACCCAGTACTTC.

The chain is built from TRBV27 and TRBJ2-7, with 9 bases matching TRBD1. Germline V gives CDR1 MNHEY, CDR2 SMNVEV (reference sequence). This CDR3 contains 16 residues. J gave up 5 bases and V 3 bases, and 11 bases lay outside the gene matches. CDR3 in DNA: TGTGCCAGCAGTTTCTCCGGACAGGGGCTCATCGACGAGCAGTACTTC. Amino acid sequence: CASSFSGQGLIDEQYF.

This chain uses TRBV9 with TRBJ1-2; D might be TRBD1 (6 bases). Germline V lookup: CDR1 SGDLS, CDR2 YYNGEE. CDR3 length: 14 amino acids. Trimming shortened V by 3 bases and J by 1 base, and 10 bases separated the two germline ends. Written as DNA, the CDR3 is TGTGCCAGCAGCGCCAGGGGTATTAACTATGGCTACACCTTC. Its translation is CASSARGINYGYTF.

This chain uses TRBV9 with TRBJ2-2, with a possible D match to TRBD1 (6 bases). V gave up 0 bases and J gave up 4 bases, with 13 bases separating them. Germline CDR1 is SGDLS and CDR2 is YYNGEE. The CDR3 loop spans 16 amino acids. CDR3 region: CASSVAGDTSTGELFF. CDR3 nucleotides: TGTGCCAGCAGCGTAGCAGGGGACACCTCCACCGGGGAGCTGTTTTTT.

This clone appeared a single time. This sequence joins TRBV6-1 and TRBJ2-3, with 8 bases aligning to TRBD1. V lost 2 bases, J lost 3 bases, and 4 bases stayed unmatched. Germline CDR1 and CDR2: MNHNS and SASEGT. The CDR3 has 15 amino acids. The CDR3 here is CASSEPGQGTDTQYF. The CDR3 nucleotides read TGTGCCAGCAGTGAACCCGGACAGGGAACAGATACGCAGTATTTT.

The V gene is TRBV14, the J gene TRBJ1-2; no definite D call. Germline-derived CDR1 and CDR2 are SGHDN and FVKESK. The length of the CDR3 is 13 residues. The ends were cut back, 4 bases at V and 3 bases at J, with 9 bases in the middle. The CDR3 is CASSPDFYYGYTF. The CDR3 nucleotides read TGTGCCAGCAGCCCGGACTTCTACTATGGCTACACCTTC.

This clone came up once. J is TRBJ2-5 and V is TRBV5-1, with 12 bases fitting TRBD2. Germline trimming cut 4 bases from V and 4 bases from J; bases unmatched to any gene: 5. Germline CDR1 is SGHRS and CDR2 is YFSETQ. The CDR3 is made up of 15 amino acids. Here the CDR3 reads CASSRRTSGAETQYF. Written as DNA, the CDR3 is TGCGCCAGCAGCCGGCGGACTAGCGGGGCAGAGACCCAGTACTTC.

This CDR3 is CASSYSSEYSNQPQHF. Written as DNA, the CDR3 is TGTGCCAGCAGTTACTCCAGCGAGTATAGCAATCAGCCCCAGCATTTT. The chain joins TRBV6-6 to TRBJ1-5; no firm D call. CDR1 is MNHNY, CDR2 SVGAGI, per germline (reference sequence). The CDR3 loop spans 16 amino acids. The V end lost 0 bases, the J end lost 0 bases, and 9 bases lay between the germline ends.

The rearrangement uses TRBV30 and TRBJ2-3, with D possibly TRBD2 on 5 matching bases. Between the trimmed V and J ends, which lost 3 bases and 6 bases, there was a span of 13 bases. In germline, CDR1 is GTSNPN, CDR2 SVGIG (reference sequence). The CDR3 has 13 residues. The CDR3 is CAWSGGSYDTQYF. The DNA of the CDR3 is TGTGCCTGGAGCGGTGGGAGCTATGATACGCAGTATTTT.

CDR3 loop: CASSDLGQGAEQYF. The CDR3 DNA is TGTGCCAGCAGTGATCTGGGACAGGGGGCCGAGCAGTACTTC. The genes are TRBV6-1 and TRBJ2-7; TRBD1 matches at 12 bases. Germline CDR1 reads MNHNS; CDR2 reads SASEGT. This CDR3 spans 14 amino acids. The ends lost 3 bases at V and 6 bases at J; junction bases unmatched: 3.

This sequence joins TRBV6-5 and TRBJ2-1; perhaps TRBD2 as D (6 bases). The germline gives CDR1 MNHEY, CDR2 SVGAGI. This CDR3 contains 16 residues. V shed 3 bases and J shed 4 bases, with 16 bases lying between them. This chain's CDR3 is CASSYRGTLLYNEQFF. The CDR3 DNA reads TGTGCCAGCAGTTATCGCGGGACCCTACTTTACAATGAGCAGTTCTTC.

This chain links TRBV15 with TRBJ2-2; 8 positions match TRBD2. The ends lost 0 bases at V and 4 bases at J; junction bases unmatched: 13. The germline gives CDR1 LNHNV, CDR2 YYDKDF (reference sequence). CDR3 length: 19 residues. CDR3 amino acids: CATSREIYSAGVPTGELFF. The CDR3, as DNA: TGTGCCACCAGCAGAGAGATATATTCAGCGGGAGTTCCCACCGGGGAGCTGTTTTTT.

The chain combines TRBV7-9 with TRBJ2-3; a weak D match, TRBD2 (5 bases). The CDR3 totals 15 residues. The V and J ends lost 5 bases and 4 bases respectively, with 16 bases between them. Germline CDR1 and CDR2: SEHNR and FQNEAQ (reference sequence). CDR3 bases: TGTGCCAGCAGCCCTAGAGGGAGTATAGCAGATACGCAGTATTTT. It translates to CASSPRGSIADTQYF.

V usage is TRBV7-9 and J usage is TRBJ1-2, with D unclear. The CDR3 is made up of 12 amino acids. The V end lost 5 bases, the J end lost 8 bases, and 12 bases lay between the germline ends. Germline CDR1 and CDR2: SEHNR and FQNEAQ (reference sequence). CDR3 bases: TGTGCCAGCAGCATGGAGGTTGAGGGCTACACCTTC. Translating it yields CASSMEVEGYTF.

The rearrangement links TRBV6-5 to TRBJ2-3; TRBD2 matches at 12 bases. Germline loops: CDR1 MNHEY, CDR2 SVGAGI. Germline trimming cut 6 bases from V and 4 bases from J; bases unmatched to any gene: 5. This CDR3 region has 15 residues. Here the CDR3 DNA reads TGTGCCAGCAGGCGCCTAGCGGGAGGGCCAGATACGCAGTATTTT. Its translation is CASRRLAGGPDTQYF.

This clone came up once. The rearrangement joins TRBV28 to TRBJ1-1; 8 nucleotides line up with TRBD1. Germline lookup yields CDR1 MDHEN and CDR2 SYDVKM. V lost 3 bases to trimming and J lost 3 bases; unmatched junction nucleotides: 6. CDR3 size: 15 residues. CDR3 residues: CASSFPRTGYTEAFF. CDR3 coding DNA: TGTGCCAGCAGTTTCCCCCGGACAGGGTACACTGAAGCTTTCTTT.

This chain uses TRBV10-3 with TRBJ2-1; 8 bases line up with TRBD2. This CDR3 has 13 residues. V was pared by 3 bases and J by 9 bases, with 4 bases of the junction left unmatched. Germline V CDR1 and CDR2: ENHRY, SYGVKD. CDR3 sequence: CAISDSTSGEQFF. The CDR3 DNA is TGTGCCATCAGTGACTCTACTAGCGGTGAGCAGTTCTTC.

CDR3 in amino acids: CASSPWTVGSEKLFF. CDR3 nucleotide sequence: TGTGCCAGCAGTCCCTGGACAGTTGGGAGTGAAAAACTGTTTTTT. V usage is TRBV6-5 and J usage is TRBJ1-4, with D possibly matching TRBD1 (6 bases). V shed 5 bases and J shed 7 bases, with 17 bases lying between them. The CDR3 has 15 amino acids. Germline V gives CDR1 MNHEY, CDR2 SVGAGI.

This clone was detected only a few times. This chain joins TRBV7-2 and TRBJ1-5, with D tentatively TRBD1 (5 bases). This CDR3 is built from 16 residues. V lost 5 bases to trimming and J lost 2 bases, with 16 bases between them. Per germline, CDR1 SGHTA and CDR2 FQGNSA. CDR3 loop: CASSVRDGGGNQPQHF. CDR3 in DNA: TGTGCCAGCAGCGTCCGTGATGGAGGGGGCAATCAGCCCCAGCATTTT.